This T cell receptor (beta chain) was documented in a study of blood T cell repertoires in COVID-19. In the study overall: Acute and convalescent COVID-19 specimens originated in the United States, Italy and Spain.

Germline CDR1 and CDR2: MGHDK and SYGVNS. This CDR3 is 14 amino acids long. Trimming removed 6 bases at V and 8 bases at J, with 16 bases between. Authors' methods: Amplification of reference gene primers provided the estimated nucleated cell counts. Produced via immunoSEQ multiplex PCR; TCRdb's table is partial and in-frame only. V and J calls and clone size follow that table, whereas D and trimming were derived from the DNA. Here the sample spans about 190,000 clones, roughly 77% being singletons. Sequencing was performed on PBMCs or T cells enriched from blood (not recorded which). V is TRBV25-1 and J is TRBJ1-4; maybe TRBD1 (6 bases). The sequence was obtained from a woman between 45 and 60 years old with acute COVID-19. In nucleotides, the CDR3 is TGTGCCAGCAGCCCTACAGGGTTAGGGGAAAAACTGTTTTTT. It encodes CASSPTGLGEKLFF.